Listed below are T cell receptor beta chains from one sample, sequenced in a study of blood T cell repertoires in COVID-19. This table comes from immunoSEQ multiplex PCR, and its TCRdb copy is limited to in-frame clones, with some not included. The table shows 150,000 to 170,000 clones, with 65% to 90% occurring only once. Sequencing used peripheral blood. These receptors came from a woman aged 60-70 years with COVID-19, enrolled during active disease. Each CDR3 is given without its conserved first and last residue.

TRBJ1-6,TRBV30,AWSENRNSPLH
TRBJ2-1,TRBV10-3,AISVRAQGMKGEQF
TRBJ2-5,TRBV7-2,ASSLGRQGRRETQY
TRBJ1-1,TRBV4-1,ASSQASGNTEAF
TRBJ2-6,TRBV5-1,ASSPRGRAGANVLT
TRBJ1-2,TRBV5-1,ASSLAGGSNYGYT
TRBJ1-1,TRBV5-1,ASNPGSENTEAF
TRBJ1-5,TRBV24-1,ATSEGQGIYQPQH
TRBJ1-1,TRBV19,ASSIFGGEAF
TRBJ2-1,TRBV10-1,ASSVSWEGYNEQF
TRBJ1-1,TRBV5-1,ASSYGTGEAF
TRBJ2-3,TRBV4-1,ASSQDTGGTVTDTQY
TRBJ2-1,TRBV19,ASSSLGTSGRLYNEQF
TRBJ1-4,TRBV5-6,ASSLKGQAPNEKLF
TRBJ1-6,TRBV12-3/TRBV12-4,ASSIQGNSPLH
TRBJ1-1,TRBV21-1,ARNRGNTEAF
TRBJ2-1,TRBV5-6,ASSRSGTFYNEQF
TRBJ2-3,TRBV18,ASSPSGTASRDTQY
TRBJ1-5,TRBV19,ASTPLSRGDQPQH
TRBJ1-4,TRBV5-1,ASSPRGATNEKLF
TRBJ1-6,TRBV3-1/TRBV3-2,ASSQGPARGSPLH
TRBJ1-4,TRBV5-1,ASSRNRGIATNEKLF
TRBJ1-1,TRBV6-5,ASSYTGGFMNTEAF
TRBJ1-2,TRBV7-9,ASNRGQGVSNYGYT
TRBJ1-1,TRBV19,ASISAGHLNTEAF
TRBJ1-4,TRBV5-1,ASSPGQGRKEKLF
TRBJ2-5,TRBV4-2,ASSLSSGVFQETQY